This is a list of T cell receptor beta chains from one sample in a study of shared clonotypes between healthy human individuals. The data were produced by immunoSEQ multiplex PCR, yet TCRdb's version contains in-frame clones alone and is incomplete. The data show about 2.1 million clones, approximately 94% seen once. Sequenced material: naive CD8+ T cells from PBMCs. These receptor sequences come from a man in his late teens or twenties in good health. Some clones in this sample may be carry-over from other donors' samples. Each CDR3 is given without its conserved first and last residue. Expanded clones get a size class; other rows say once, few or many, or leave the size out.

TRBV7-9	NA	TRBJ2-6	ASSSAREAVRSGANVLT
TRBV28	NA	NA	ASSPRRGPPYEQY
TRBV6-5	NA	TRBJ2-5	ASSYSRQIQETQY
TRBV19	NA	TRBJ1-1	ASSISRGNTEAF
TRBV9	once	TRBJ2-3	ASSPRRTSGRIRTDTQY
TRBV27	NA	TRBJ2-6	ASSLLAGIVSGANVLT
TRBV21-1	NA	TRBJ2-3	ASSKASGSRTDTQY
TRBV9	NA	TRBJ2-3	ASSPRQTLSTDTQY
TRBV7-3	NA	TRBJ2-3	ASSPTGSTDTQY
TRBV27	NA	TRBJ2-3	ASSLSGVTDTQY
TRBV4-1	NA	TRBJ2-2	ASSHPGTGVRNTGELF
TRBV19	NA	TRBJ2-1	ASSTGLAGPSSYNEQF
TRBV27	NA	TRBJ2-2	ASSRGTSGSLGSTGELF
TRBV27	NA	TRBJ1-5	ASSLRGNQPQH
TRBV19	NA	TRBJ2-3	ASSIRGAPTDTQY
TRBV19	NA	TRBJ1-4	ASRDAQRYKLF
TRBV7-9	NA	TRBJ1-4	ASSSGGTNEKLF
TRBV30	NA	TRBJ2-7	AWSSTTYEQY
TRBV6-1	NA	TRBJ1-1	ASSARPPNTEAF
TRBV4-1	once	TRBJ2-2	ASGFRSRPGELF
TRBV27	NA	TRBJ1-5	ASSPTGGSSPQH
TRBV15	NA	TRBJ2-2	ATSRDPGTSGTGELF
TRBV10-3	NA	TRBJ2-3	AITSGEGTDTQY
TRBV2	once	TRBJ2-1	ASSDGHLTYNEQF
TRBV5-1	once	TRBJ2-4	ASSLGISQAKNIQY
TRBV9	NA	TRBJ2-5	ASSVEEETQY
TRBV5-1	NA	TRBJ2-3	ASSAGNPVDTQY
TRBV27	NA	TRBJ2-7	ASRYRGPNYEQY
TRBV27	NA	TRBJ1-1	ASSLSAGPIPNTEAF
TRBV2	NA	TRBJ2-1	ASSRLAEYNEQF
TRBV7-9	NA	TRBJ2-2	ASSFGSRELF
TRBV14	few	TRBJ1-4	ASSQEWSPNEKLF
TRBV7-9	NA	TRBJ2-7	ASSLLNSYEQY
TRBV4-1	once	TRBJ1-1	ASSQDRRNRGYTEAF
TRBV18	NA	TRBJ2-3	ASSPFSSGNTDTQY
TRBV29-1	NA	TRBJ2-7	SVDLAGHYEQY
TRBV28	NA	TRBJ2-7	ASSSKYGTAIEQY
TRBV5-1	once	TRBJ2-1	ASSLGLAVSSYNEQF
TRBV21-1	NA	TRBJ2-1	ASNARSGDNEQF
TRBV25-1	NA	TRBJ1-1	ASSEWDRAF
TRBV5-8	NA	TRBJ2-6	ASSSFGETTASSGANVLT
TRBV21-1	NA	TRBJ2-3	ASSGPRQPITDTQY
TRBV7-9	NA	TRBJ1-2	ASSPHGTGGPNYGYT
TRBV7-6	NA	TRBJ1-1	ASSGLVGTEAF
TRBV27	NA	TRBJ2-7	ATGAILSDEQY
TRBV27	NA	TRBJ2-1	ASRVGQGAQNEQF
TRBV6-5	NA	TRBJ1-1	ASLPRGVGGTEAF
TRBV4-1	NA	TRBJ1-4	ASSHLRGRTGQEKLF
TRBV12-1	NA	TRBJ1-1	ASSSTGTANTEAF